What follows is one TCR beta chain and its context. No antigen is known for it. Compared with germline, one end of the junction differs, possibly owing to a read error. The sample originates from a study of cytomegalovirus exposure and HLA in healthy donors. As for the study in general: The 95 million to 120 million unique TCR beta sequences, from around 200 million T cells, were found by an earlier analysis. Findings of the study overall: Near-uniform donor sequencing depth was presumed by presence/absence analyses. Most of the TCR beta V segments (in an earlier analysis) were productive either about 87% or about 30% of the time. When analyzed later, the rates of TCR association showed variation by HLA locus, with DRB1 the most and HLA-C the fewest.

Germline CDR1 reads SGHRS; CDR2 reads YFSETQ. CDR3 length equals 12 residues. Both 60 Vbeta primers and 13 Jbeta primers went into the PCR. Measured with immunoSEQ multiplex PCR; TCRdb has only the in-frame clones, and not every one. Among about 140,000 clones, about four fifths were seen once, and the ten largest hold less than 3.5%. The chain carries TRBV5-1 and TRBJ1-2; the D is unclear. Input material: PBMCs. The TCR sequence derives from a male donor in good health and CMV-seronegative. This chain's CDR3 is CASSLENYGYPF. Written as DNA, the CDR3 is TGCGCCAGCAGCTTAGAAAACTATGGCTACCCCTTC.